The T cell receptor beta chain under discussion was sequenced for a study of cytomegalovirus exposure and HLA in healthy donors. The study's findings and limits: Some V segments, TRBV6-2 and TRBV6-3 among them, were indistinguishable and were therefore excluded. A likely sequencing artifact accounted for one observed cluster of highly shared sequence variants.

As concerns this clone: The antigen remains unidentified.

PCR was performed using 60 Vbeta and 13 Jbeta primers. Measured with immunoSEQ multiplex PCR; TCRdb has only the in-frame clones, and not every one. The sample holds about 130,000 clones, 81% seen once. V was cut by 3 bases and J by 7 bases, with 18 bases left in between. This CDR3 region has 15 residues. Germline V lookup: CDR1 MGHRA, CDR2 YSYEKL. The sequenced material came from PBMCs. The clonotype comes from a man aged 18 to 30 in good health and CMV-seropositive. The chain links TRBV4-1 to TRBJ2-5; TRBD2 is a possible D gene (6 bases). CDR3 DNA sequence: TGCGCCAGCAGCCATACGGTGTCTAGCGATCCGACCCAGTACTTC. This translates into CASSHTVSSDPTQYF.